One T cell receptor (beta chain) is described in this entry. In germline, CDR1 is LGHNA, CDR2 YNFKEQ. Trimming took off 0 bases at V and 7 bases at J, with 13 bases between the two ends. This CDR3 is 15 amino acids long. TCRdb redid the calling of the PCR reads with MiXCR, one entry per CDR3 protein. The sample records tens of thousands of distinct CDR3 sequences, approximately 51% being singletons. Samples came from patients with localized non-small cell lung adenocarcinoma. The data stem from a study of CD4 and CD8 cells across lung adenocarcinoma regions. Sequencing used CD8+ T cells from the center of a lung tumor. The rearrangement uses TRBV4-2 and TRBJ2-1; TRBD2 might be the D (5 bases). The sequence came from a male donor with lung adenocarcinoma. The CD4 and CD8 labels of this study may be unreliable. CDR3 region: CASSQDAGRGNEQFF. In DNA form, the CDR3 reads TGTGCCAGCAGCCAAGATGCCGGCAGAGGGAATGAGCAGTTCTTC.